The rows below give T cell receptor beta chains drawn from one sample of a study of cytomegalovirus exposure and HLA in healthy donors. This table comes from immunoSEQ multiplex PCR, and its TCRdb copy is limited to in-frame clones, with some not included. The sample has around 150,000 clones, around 77% seen once. The sample consisted of PBMCs. These receptors came from a man aged 25 to 40 in good health and CMV-seronegative. The CDR3 runs from the conserved cysteine through the conserved F or W. A D gene is named only where the DNA matches it firmly. Clone sizes are given selectively: once, few, many, or a class where the clone is expanded.

D gene | J gene | V gene | clone size | CDR3 DNA | CDR3 protein
. | TRBJ2-7 | TRBV15 | . | TGTGCCACCCTGGGGAGCTCCTACGAGCAGTACTTC | CATLGSSYEQYF
. | TRBJ1-1 | TRBV6-5 | . | TGTGCCAGCAGTTACTCGGCGGGCACTGAAGCTTTCTTT | CASSYSAGTEAFF
. | TRBJ1-1 | TRBV19 | . | TGTGCCAGTAGAAGAGAGGTTGTCAACACTGAAGCTTTCTTT | CASRREVVNTEAFF
. | TRBJ2-7 | TRBV5-1 | . | TGCGCCAGCAGTTCCGTCCGGGACACGGGCACGGAGCAGTACTTC | CASSSVRDTGTEQYF
. | TRBJ1-3 | TRBV25-1 | . | TGTGCCAGCAGTACCAGAGTAGGGCAGGGATACGGAAACACCATATATTTT | CASSTRVGQGYGNTIYF
TRBD1 | TRBJ1-2 | TRBV27 | . | TGTGCCAGCAGCCCGGGACAGGGGTCAATCTATGGCTACACCTTC | CASSPGQGSIYGYTF
. | TRBJ1-5 | TRBV4-1 | . | TGCGCCAGCAGCCCCCTTGGACAGAATAGCAATCAGCCCCAGCATTTT | CASSPLGQNSNQPQHF
. | TRBJ2-1 | TRBV10-3 | . | TGTGCCATCACGGCGGGAAATGGTCTACAATGGGAGCAGTTCTTC | CAITAGNGLQWEQFF
TRBD1 | TRBJ2-7 | TRBV18 | . | TGTGCCAGCTCACGACCCGGGACAGGGAGCTCCTACGAGCAGTACTTC | CASSRPGTGSSYEQYF
. | TRBJ2-5 | TRBV5-8 | . | TGTGCCAGCAGCTTGGCTCCCAGGAGGGGAGAGACCCAGTACTTC | CASSLAPRRGETQYF
TRBD2 | TRBJ2-2 | TRBV5-1 | . | TGCGCCAGCAGCACGGGACTAGCGGGAGTGGGGGCCGGGGAGCTGTTTTTT | CASSTGLAGVGAGELFF
. | TRBJ2-1 | TRBV10-3 | . | TGTGCCGCCGAGGGGGGGAATGAGCAGTTCTTC | CAAEGGNEQFF
TRBD1 | TRBJ2-2 | TRBV4-2 | once | TGTGCCAGCAGCCGAGGGACAGGGGACACCGGGGAGCTGTTTTTT | CASSRGTGDTGELFF
TRBD2 | TRBJ2-1 | TRBV27 | . | TGTGCCAGCAGTTTAGAGGGACTAGCGGGGTACAATGAGCAGTTCTTC | CASSLEGLAGYNEQFF
TRBD1 | TRBJ1-6 | TRBV6-5 | . | TGTGCCACAGGGACAGCCTCCTATAATTCACCCCTCCACTTT | CATGTASYNSPLHF
TRBD1 | TRBJ2-7 | TRBV7-9 | . | TGTGCCAGCAGCCCCGGACAGGTGTCCTACGAGCAGTACTTC | CASSPGQVSYEQYF
TRBD1 | TRBJ1-6 | TRBV5-6 | few | TGTGCCAGCAGCCGTAGGGAGCAGGGGGCAAATTCACCCCTCCACTTT | CASSRREQGANSPLHF
. | TRBJ2-3 | TRBV6-5 | . | TGTGCCAGCAGCCTACTAGCAGATACGCAGTATTTT | CASSLLADTQYF
. | TRBJ1-2 | TRBV5-1 | . | TGCGCCAGCAGCTTGATGTCAGATGGCTACACCTTC | CASSLMSDGYTF
TRBD1 | TRBJ2-7 | TRBV5-1 | . | TGCGCCAGCAGCTTGGGGACAGGGACCTACGAGCAGTACTTC | CASSLGTGTYEQYF
TRBD1 | TRBJ2-7 | TRBV6-1 | . | TGTGCCAGCAGTGCGGGACAGTCCTACGAGCAGTACTTC | CASSAGQSYEQYF
TRBD1 | TRBJ1-1 | TRBV10-3 | . | TGTGCCATCCGGACAGGGGGCAACACTGAAGCTTTCTTT | CAIRTGGNTEAFF
. | TRBJ1-1 | TRBV28 | . | TGTGCCAGCCTTAGGGGGGGTGTAAACACTGAAGCTTTCTTT | CASLRGGVNTEAFF
. | TRBJ1-1 | TRBV7-9 | . | TGTGCCAGCAGCTCCGTCGGACACCCGGGCGCTTTCTTT | CASSSVGHPGAFF
. | TRBJ2-1 | TRBV19 | . | TGTGCCAGTAGTATAGGTGGCGGGTCCTACAATGAGCAGTTCTTC | CASSIGGGSYNEQFF